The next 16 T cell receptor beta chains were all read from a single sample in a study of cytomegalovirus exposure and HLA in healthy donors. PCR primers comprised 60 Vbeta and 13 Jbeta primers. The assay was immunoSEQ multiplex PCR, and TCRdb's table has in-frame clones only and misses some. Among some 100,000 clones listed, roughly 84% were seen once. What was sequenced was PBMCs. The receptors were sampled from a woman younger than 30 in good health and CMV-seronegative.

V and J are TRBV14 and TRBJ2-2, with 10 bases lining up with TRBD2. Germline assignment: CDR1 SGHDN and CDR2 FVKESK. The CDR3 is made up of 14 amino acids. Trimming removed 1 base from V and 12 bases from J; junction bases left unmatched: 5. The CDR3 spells CASSQVLAGVKLFF. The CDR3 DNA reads TGTGCCAGCAGCCAAGTTCTAGCGGGGGTGAAGCTGTTTTTT.

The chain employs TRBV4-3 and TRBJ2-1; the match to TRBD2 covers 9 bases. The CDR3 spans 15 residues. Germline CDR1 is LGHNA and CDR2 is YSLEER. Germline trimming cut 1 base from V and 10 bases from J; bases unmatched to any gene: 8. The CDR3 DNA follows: TGCGCCAGCAGCCAAGGTAGCGGGAGAATCGGGGAGCAGTTCTTC. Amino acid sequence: CASSQGSGRIGEQFF.

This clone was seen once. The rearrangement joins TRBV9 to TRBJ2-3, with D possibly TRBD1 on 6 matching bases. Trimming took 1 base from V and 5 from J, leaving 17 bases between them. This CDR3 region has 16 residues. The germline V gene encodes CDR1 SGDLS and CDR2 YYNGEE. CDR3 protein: CASSVSWGPSVDTQYF. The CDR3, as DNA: TGTGCCAGCAGCGTATCATGGGGGCCCTCGGTAGATACGCAGTATTTT.

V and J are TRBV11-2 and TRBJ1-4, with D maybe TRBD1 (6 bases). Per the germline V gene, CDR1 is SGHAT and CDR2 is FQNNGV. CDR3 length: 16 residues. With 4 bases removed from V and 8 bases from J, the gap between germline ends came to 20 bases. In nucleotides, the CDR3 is TGTGCCAGCAGCTCCTTAGGGGGGGCGCCATACGAAAAACTGTTTTTT. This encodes CASSSLGGAPYEKLFF.

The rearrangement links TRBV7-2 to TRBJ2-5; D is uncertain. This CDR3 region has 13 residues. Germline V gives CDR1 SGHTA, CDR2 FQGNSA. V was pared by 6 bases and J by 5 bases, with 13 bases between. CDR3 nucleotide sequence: TGTGCCAGCAGTGACGGGTCTTATGAGACCCAGTACTTC. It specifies CASSDGSYETQYF. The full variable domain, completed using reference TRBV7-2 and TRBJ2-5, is GAGVSQSPSNKVTEKGKDVELRCDPISGHTALYWYRQSLGQGLEFLIYFQGNSAPDKSGLPSDRFSAERTGGSVSTLTIQRTQQEDSAVYLCASSDGSYETQYFGPGTRLLVL.

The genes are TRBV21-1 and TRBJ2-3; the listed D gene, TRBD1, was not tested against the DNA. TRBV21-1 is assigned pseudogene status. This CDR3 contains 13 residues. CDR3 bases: TGTGCCAGCAGCAAAGTAAGGGGGGATACGCAGTATTTT. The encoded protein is CASSKVRGDTQYF.

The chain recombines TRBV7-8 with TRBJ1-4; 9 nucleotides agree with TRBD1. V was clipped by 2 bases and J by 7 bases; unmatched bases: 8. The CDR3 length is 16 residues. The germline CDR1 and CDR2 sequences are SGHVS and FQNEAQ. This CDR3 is CASSLPQDRGFEKLFF. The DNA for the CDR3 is TGTGCCAGCAGCTTACCACAGGACAGGGGTTTTGAAAAACTGTTTTTT.

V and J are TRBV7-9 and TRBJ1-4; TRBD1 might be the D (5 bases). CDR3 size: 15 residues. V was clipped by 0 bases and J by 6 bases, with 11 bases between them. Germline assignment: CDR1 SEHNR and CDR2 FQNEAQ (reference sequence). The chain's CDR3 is CASSLAPGFDEKLFF. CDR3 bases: TGTGCCAGCAGCTTAGCGCCAGGGTTCGATGAAAAACTGTTTTTT.

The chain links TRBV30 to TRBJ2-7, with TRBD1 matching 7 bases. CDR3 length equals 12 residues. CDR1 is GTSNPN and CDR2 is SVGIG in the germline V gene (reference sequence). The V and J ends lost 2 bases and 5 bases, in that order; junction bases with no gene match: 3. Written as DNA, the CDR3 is TGTGCCTGGAGTTACGACAGGGACGAGCAGTACTTC. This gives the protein CAWSYDRDEQYF.

This chain's CDR3 is CATKDRDRPYNEQFF. The CDR3 DNA sequence: TGTGCCACCAAAGACCGGGACAGGCCCTACAATGAGCAGTTCTTC. The chain carries TRBV6-5 and TRBJ2-1; 8 nucleotides agree with TRBD1. Germline lookup yields CDR1 MNHEY and CDR2 SVGAGI. This CDR3 contains 15 residues. V dropped 10 bases and J dropped 2; count of bases not matched to a gene: 10.

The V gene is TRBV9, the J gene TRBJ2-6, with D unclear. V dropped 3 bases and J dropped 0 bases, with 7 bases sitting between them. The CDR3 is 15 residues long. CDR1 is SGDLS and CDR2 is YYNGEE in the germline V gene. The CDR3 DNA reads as TGTGCCAGCAGCGATAGAGGCTCTGGGGCCAACGTCCTGACTTTC. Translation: CASSDRGSGANVLTF.

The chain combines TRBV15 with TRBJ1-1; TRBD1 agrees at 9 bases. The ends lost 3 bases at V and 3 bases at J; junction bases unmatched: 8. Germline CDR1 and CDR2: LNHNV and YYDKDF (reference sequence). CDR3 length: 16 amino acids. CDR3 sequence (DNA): TGTGCCACCAGCAGGGACAGGGGCCGATTTTACACTGAAGCTTTCTTT. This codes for CATSRDRGRFYTEAFF.

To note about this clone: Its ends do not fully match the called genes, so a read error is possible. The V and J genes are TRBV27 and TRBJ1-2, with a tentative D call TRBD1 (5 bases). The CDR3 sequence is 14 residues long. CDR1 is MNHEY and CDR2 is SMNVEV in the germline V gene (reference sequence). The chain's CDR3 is CASSVGGENYGCTF. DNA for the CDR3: TGTGCCAGCAGTGTGGGGGGAGAGAACTATGGCTGCACCTTC.

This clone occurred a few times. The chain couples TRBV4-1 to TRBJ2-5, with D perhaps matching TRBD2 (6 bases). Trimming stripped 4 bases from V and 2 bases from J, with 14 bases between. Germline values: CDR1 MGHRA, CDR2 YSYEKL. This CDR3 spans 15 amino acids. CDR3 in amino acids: CASSPRDGGQETQYF. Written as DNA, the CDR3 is TGCGCCAGCAGCCCCCGGGACGGGGGACAAGAGACCCAGTACTTC.

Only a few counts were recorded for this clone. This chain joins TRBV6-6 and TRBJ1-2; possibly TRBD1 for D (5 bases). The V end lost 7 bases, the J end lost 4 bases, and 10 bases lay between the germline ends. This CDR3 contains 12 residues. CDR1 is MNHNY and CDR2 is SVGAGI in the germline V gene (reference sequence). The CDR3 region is CASTDTPYGYTF. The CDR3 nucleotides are TGTGCCAGCACGGACACCCCCTATGGCTACACCTTC.

CDR3 in DNA: TGTGCCAGCAGCCAAGGGAAACACAGCATCTCTGGGGCCAACGTCCTGACTTTC. Translation: CASSQGKHSISGANVLTF. The chain combines TRBV4-2 with TRBJ2-6; D remains unclear. Per germline, CDR1 LGHNA and CDR2 YNFKEQ. CDR3 size: 18 residues. The V gene lost 1 base and the J gene lost 0 bases, with 13 bases spanning the gap.